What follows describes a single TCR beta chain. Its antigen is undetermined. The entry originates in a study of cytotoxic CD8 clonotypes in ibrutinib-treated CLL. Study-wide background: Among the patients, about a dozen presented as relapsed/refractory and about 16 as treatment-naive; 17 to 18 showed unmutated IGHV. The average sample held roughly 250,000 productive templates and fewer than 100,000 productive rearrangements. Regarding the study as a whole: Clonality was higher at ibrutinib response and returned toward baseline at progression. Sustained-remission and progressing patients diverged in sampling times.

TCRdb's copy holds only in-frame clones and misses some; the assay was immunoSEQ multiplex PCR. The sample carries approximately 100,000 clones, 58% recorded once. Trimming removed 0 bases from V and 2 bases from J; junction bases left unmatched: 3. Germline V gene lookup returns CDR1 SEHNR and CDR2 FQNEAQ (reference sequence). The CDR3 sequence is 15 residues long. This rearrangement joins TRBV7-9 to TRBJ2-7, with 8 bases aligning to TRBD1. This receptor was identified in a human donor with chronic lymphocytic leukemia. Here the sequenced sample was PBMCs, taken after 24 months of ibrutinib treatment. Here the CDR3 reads CASSLAGTGAYEQYF. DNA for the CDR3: TGTGCCAGCAGCTTAGCCGGGACAGGAGCCTACGAGCAGTACTTC.